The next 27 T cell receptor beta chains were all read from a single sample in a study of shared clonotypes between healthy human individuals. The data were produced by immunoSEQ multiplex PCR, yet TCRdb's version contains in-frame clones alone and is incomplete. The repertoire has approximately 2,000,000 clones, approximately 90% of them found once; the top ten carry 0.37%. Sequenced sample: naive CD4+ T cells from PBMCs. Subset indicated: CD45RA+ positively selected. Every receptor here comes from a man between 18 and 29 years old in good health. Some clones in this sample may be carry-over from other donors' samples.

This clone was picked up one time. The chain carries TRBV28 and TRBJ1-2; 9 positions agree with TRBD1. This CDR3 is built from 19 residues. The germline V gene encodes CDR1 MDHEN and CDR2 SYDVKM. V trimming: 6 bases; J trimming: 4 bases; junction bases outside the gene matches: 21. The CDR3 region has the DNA TGTGCCAGCAGCCTACAGATTACAGGGGGCTCGGAGGTTATCTATGGCTACACCTTC. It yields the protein CASSLQITGGSEVIYGYTF.

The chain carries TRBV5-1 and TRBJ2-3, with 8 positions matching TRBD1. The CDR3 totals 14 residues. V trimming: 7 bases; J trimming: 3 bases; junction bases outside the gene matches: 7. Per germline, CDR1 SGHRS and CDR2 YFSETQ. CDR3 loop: CASGTGRKTDTQYF. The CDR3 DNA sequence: TGCGCCAGCGGGACAGGACGAAAAACAGATACGCAGTATTTT.

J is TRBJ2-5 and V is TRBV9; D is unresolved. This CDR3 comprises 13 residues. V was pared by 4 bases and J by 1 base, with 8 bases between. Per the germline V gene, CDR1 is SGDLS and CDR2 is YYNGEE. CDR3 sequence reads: CASSKSRQETQYF. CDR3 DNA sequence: TGTGCCAGCAGCAAGAGTCGCCAAGAGACCCAGTACTTC.

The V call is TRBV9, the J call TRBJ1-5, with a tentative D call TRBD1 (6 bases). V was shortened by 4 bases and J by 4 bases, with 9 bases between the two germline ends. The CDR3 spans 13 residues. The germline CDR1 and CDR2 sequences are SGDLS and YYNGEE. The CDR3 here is CASSSQGNQPQHF. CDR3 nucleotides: TGTGCCAGCAGCTCACAGGGAAATCAGCCCCAGCATTTT.

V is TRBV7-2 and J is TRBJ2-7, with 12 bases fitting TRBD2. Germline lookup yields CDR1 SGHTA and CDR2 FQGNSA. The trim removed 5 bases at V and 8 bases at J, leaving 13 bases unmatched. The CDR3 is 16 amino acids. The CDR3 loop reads CASSAYTSGRRKKQYF. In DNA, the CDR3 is TGTGCCAGCAGCGCCTACACTAGCGGGAGGCGGAAAAAGCAGTACTTC.

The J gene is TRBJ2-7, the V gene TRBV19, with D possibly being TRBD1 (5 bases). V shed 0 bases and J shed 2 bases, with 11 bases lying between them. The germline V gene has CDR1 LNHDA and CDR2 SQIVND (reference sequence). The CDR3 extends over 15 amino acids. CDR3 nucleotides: TGTGCCAGTAGTATAGACTTGGCCAGGGCCTACGAGCAGTACTTC. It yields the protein CASSIDLARAYEQYF. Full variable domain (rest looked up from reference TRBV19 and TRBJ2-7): DGGITQSPKYLFRKEGQNVTLSCEQNLNHDAMYWYRQDPGQGLRLIYYSQIVNDFQKGDIAEGYSVSREKKESFPLTVTSAQKNPTAFYLCASSIDLARAYEQYFGPGTRLTVT.

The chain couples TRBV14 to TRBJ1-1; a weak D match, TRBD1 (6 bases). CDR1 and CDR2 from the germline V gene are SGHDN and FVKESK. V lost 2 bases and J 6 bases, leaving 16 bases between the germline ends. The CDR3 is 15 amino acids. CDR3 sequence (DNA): TGTGCCAGCAGCCAAACGCGGGGGCAGGAGGCTGAAGCTTTCTTT. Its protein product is CASSQTRGQEAEAFF.

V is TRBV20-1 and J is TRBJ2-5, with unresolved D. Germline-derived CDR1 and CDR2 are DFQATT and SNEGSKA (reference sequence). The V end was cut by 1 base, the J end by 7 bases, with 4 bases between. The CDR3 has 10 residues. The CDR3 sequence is CSARGGTQYF. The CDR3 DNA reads TGCAGTGCTAGAGGGGGGACCCAGTACTTC.

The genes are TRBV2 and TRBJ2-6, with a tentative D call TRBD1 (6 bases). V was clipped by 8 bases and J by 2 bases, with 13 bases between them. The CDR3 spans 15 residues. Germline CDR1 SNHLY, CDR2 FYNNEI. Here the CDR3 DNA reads TGTGCCAGCCTCTATGGACAGACTGGGGCCAACGTCCTGACTTTC. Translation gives CASLYGQTGANVLTF.

The CDR3 DNA follows: TGTGCCAGCAGCCAACCAGGGGCCGAGCAGTACTTC. Translating it yields CASSQPGAEQYF. V usage is TRBV21-1 and J usage is TRBJ2-7; TRBD1, the D gene given by the table, was not confirmed from the DNA. TRBV21-1 is a listed pseudogene. The CDR3 runs 12 residues.

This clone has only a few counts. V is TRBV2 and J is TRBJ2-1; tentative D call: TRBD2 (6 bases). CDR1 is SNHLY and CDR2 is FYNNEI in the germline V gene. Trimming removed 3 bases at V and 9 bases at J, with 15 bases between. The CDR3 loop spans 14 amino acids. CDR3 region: CASSERKGTAEQFF. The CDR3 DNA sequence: TGTGCCAGCAGTGAGAGGAAGGGGACTGCTGAGCAGTTCTTC.

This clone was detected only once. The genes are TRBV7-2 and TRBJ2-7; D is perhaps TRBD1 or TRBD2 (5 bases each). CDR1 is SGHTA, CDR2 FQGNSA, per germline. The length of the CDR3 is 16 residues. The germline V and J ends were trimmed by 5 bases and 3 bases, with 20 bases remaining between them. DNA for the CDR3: TGTGCCAGCAGCCCCCAAGCTGGGGGTCCCCTCTACGAGCAGTACTTC. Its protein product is CASSPQAGGPLYEQYF.

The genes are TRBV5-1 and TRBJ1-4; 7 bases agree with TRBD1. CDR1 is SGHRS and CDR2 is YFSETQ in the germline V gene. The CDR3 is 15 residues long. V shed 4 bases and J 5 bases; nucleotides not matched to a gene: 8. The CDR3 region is CASSGTGTANEKLFF. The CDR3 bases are TGCGCCAGCAGCGGTACCGGGACAGCCAATGAAAAACTGTTTTTT.

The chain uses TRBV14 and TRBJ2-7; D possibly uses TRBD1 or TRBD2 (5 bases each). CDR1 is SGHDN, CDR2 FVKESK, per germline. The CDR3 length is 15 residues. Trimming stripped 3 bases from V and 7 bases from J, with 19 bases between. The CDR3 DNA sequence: TGTGCCAGCAGCCAGGAAAGGGCCAGGGCGGGTGAGCAGTACTTC. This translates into CASSQERARAGEQYF.

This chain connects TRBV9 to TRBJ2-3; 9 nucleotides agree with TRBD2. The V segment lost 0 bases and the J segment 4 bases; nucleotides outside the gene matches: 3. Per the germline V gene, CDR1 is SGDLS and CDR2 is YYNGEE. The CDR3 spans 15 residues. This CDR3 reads CASSVGTSEADTQYF. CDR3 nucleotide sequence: TGTGCCAGCAGCGTAGGGACTAGCGAGGCAGATACGCAGTATTTT.

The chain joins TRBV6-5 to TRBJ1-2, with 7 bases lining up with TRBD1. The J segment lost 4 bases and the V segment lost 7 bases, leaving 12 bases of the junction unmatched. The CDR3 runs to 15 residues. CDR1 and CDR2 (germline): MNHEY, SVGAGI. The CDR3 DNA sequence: TGTGCCAGCACCCCAAAGCCGGGACAGTCCTATGGCTACACCTTC. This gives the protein CASTPKPGQSYGYTF.

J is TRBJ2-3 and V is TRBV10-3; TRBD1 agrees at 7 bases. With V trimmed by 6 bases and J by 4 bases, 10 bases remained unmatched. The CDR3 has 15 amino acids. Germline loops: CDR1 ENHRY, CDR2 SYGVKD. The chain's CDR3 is CAIRRRQGVADTQYF. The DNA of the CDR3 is TGTGCCATCAGACGAAGACAGGGCGTGGCAGATACGCAGTATTTT.

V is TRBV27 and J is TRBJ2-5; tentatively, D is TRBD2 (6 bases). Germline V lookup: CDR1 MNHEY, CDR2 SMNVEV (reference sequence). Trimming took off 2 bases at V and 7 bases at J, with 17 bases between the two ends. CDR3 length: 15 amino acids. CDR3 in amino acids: CASSLENGGLRTQYF. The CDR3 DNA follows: TGTGCCAGCAGTTTAGAGAACGGGGGTTTACGGACCCAGTACTTC.

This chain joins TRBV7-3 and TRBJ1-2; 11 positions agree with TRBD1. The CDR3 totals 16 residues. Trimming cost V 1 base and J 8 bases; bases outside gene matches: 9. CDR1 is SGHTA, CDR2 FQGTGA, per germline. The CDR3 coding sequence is TGTGCCAGCAGCTTAAACCCCGGACAGGGGGCTCTGGGCTACACCTTC. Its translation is CASSLNPGQGALGYTF.

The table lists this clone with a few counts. CDR3 nucleotide sequence: TGCGCCAGCAGCCGAGACAGGGAGGTCACTGAAGCTTTCTTT. Its translation is CASSRDREVTEAFF. V is TRBV4-1 and J is TRBJ1-1, with 7 bases fitting TRBD1. The CDR3 runs to 14 residues. The V gene's germline CDR1 is MGHRA and CDR2 YSYEKL. V gave up 4 bases and J gave up 4 bases; unmatched junction bases: 6.

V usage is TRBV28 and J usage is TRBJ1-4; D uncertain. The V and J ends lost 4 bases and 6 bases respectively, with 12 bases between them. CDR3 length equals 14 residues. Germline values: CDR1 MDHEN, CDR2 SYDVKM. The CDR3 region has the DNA TGTGCCAGCAGTTGGGCAGGTAACGATGAAAAACTGTTTTTT. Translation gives CASSWAGNDEKLFF. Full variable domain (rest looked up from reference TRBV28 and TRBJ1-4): DVKVTQSSRYLVKRTGEKVFLECVQDMDHENMFWYRQDPGLGLRLIYFSYDVKMKEKGDIPEGYSVSREKKERFSLILESASTNQTSMYLCASSWAGNDEKLFFGSGTQLSVL.

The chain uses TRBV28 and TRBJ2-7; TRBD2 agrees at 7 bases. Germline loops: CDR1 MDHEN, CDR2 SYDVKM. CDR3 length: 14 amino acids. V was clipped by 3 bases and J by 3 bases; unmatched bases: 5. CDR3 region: CASSFGGSIYEQYF. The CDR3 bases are TGTGCCAGCAGTTTCGGCGGGAGCATCTACGAGCAGTACTTC.

Here the CDR3 reads CASSLKMNPLYEQYF. Here the CDR3 DNA reads TGCGCCAGCAGCTTGAAAATGAACCCTCTCTACGAGCAGTACTTC. The chain is built from TRBV5-1 and TRBJ2-7; D gene unclear. Per the germline V gene, CDR1 is SGHRS and CDR2 is YFSETQ. The V end lost 1 base, the J end lost 3 bases, and 14 bases lay between the germline ends. The length of the CDR3 is 15 residues.

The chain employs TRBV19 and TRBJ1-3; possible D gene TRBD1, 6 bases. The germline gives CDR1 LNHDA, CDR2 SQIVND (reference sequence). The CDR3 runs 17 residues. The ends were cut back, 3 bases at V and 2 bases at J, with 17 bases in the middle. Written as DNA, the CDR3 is TGTGCCAGTAGTATCCAGCCGGGACAAACGACTGGAAACACCATATATTTT. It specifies CASSIQPGQTTGNTIYF.

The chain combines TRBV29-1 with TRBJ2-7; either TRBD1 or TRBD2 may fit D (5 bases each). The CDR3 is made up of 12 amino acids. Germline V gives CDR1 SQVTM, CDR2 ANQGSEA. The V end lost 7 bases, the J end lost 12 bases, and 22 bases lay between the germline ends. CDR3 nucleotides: TGCAGCGCTGGGGTCCCCGGGACCCCCCTGTACTTC. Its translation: CSAGVPGTPLYF.

CDR3 bases: TGCGCCAGCAGCTGGGACAGCAGAAGCTCCTACGAGCAGTACTTC. The encoded protein is CASSWDSRSSYEQYF. The V gene is TRBV5-1, the J gene TRBJ2-7, with TRBD1 matching 7 bases. The CDR3 contains 15 residues. Germline lookup yields CDR1 SGHRS and CDR2 YFSETQ. The V segment lost 3 bases and the J segment 0 bases; nucleotides outside the gene matches: 6.

Here the CDR3 DNA reads TGCGCCAGCAGCCCTCTGAAAGCCTACGAGCAGTACTTC. Translation: CASSPLKAYEQYF. The V call is TRBV5-1, the J call TRBJ2-7; D remains ambiguous. V was cut by 4 bases and J by 2 bases, with 10 bases left in between. Germline loops: CDR1 SGHRS, CDR2 YFSETQ. The CDR3 sequence is 13 residues long.